This is a list of T cell receptor beta chains from one sample in a study of blood T cell repertoires in COVID-19. Sequenced by immunoSEQ multiplex PCR; TCRdb stores in-frame clones only, minus some. The sample carries about 320,000 clones, around 90% recorded once. The material sequenced was PBMCs or T cells enriched from blood (not recorded which). The receptors shown here come from a man aged 60 to 69 who had recovered from COVID-19. Both conserved end residues are part of each CDR3. The order of the fields is V gene, J gene, CDR3 length, clone size, D gene, CDR3 protein, CDR3 DNA. D genes are given only for firm matches. Some rows mark clone size as missing; the rest say once, few, many or name a class of expanded clone.

>TRBV28|TRBJ1-6|15|NA|TRBD1
CASSRGDREVSPLHF
TGTGCCAGCAGCCGTGGGGACAGGGAAGTTTCACCCCTCCACTTT
>TRBV7-2|TRBJ2-1|16|NA|TRBD2
CASSPRPASGYNEQFF
TGTGCCAGCAGCCCAAGGCCGGCTAGCGGATACAATGAGCAGTTCTTC
>TRBV6-5|TRBJ1-5|15|NA|NA
CASSYGGGAFQPQHF
TGTGCCAGCAGTTACGGGGGGGGCGCTTTTCAGCCCCAGCATTTT
>TRBV7-2|TRBJ1-6|15|few|NA
CASSLSTAYNSPLHF
TGTGCCAGCAGCTTGTCTACAGCCTATAATTCACCCCTCCACTTT
>TRBV2|TRBJ1-3|15|once|NA
CASSLQGASGNTIYF
TGTGCCAGCAGCCTACAGGGAGCCTCTGGAAACACCATATATTTT
>TRBV27|TRBJ2-1|15|once|NA
CATNSGGVAINEQFF
TGTGCCACGAATTCGGGGGGCGTCGCGATCAATGAGCAGTTCTTC
>TRBV28|TRBJ2-7|16|NA|NA
CASSRPNRVGSYEQYF
TGTGCCAGCAGCCGACCAAACAGGGTCGGGTCCTACGAGCAGTACTTC
>TRBV5-1|TRBJ1-2|14|NA|NA
CASSFLQGESGYTF
TGCGCCAGCAGCTTTTTACAGGGAGAAAGTGGCTACACCTTC
>TRBV5-6|TRBJ2-3|18|NA|TRBD2
CASSWRSIAGTSTDTQYF
TGTGCCAGCAGCTGGCGATCCATAGCGGGGACTAGCACAGATACGCAGTATTTT
>TRBV3-1/TRBV3-2|TRBJ2-3|18|NA|NA
CASSQDYPGRDGTDTQYF
TGTGCCAGCAGCCAAGATTATCCTGGGCGGGACGGCACAGATACGCAGTATTTT
>TRBV24-1|TRBJ2-2|15|NA|NA
CAAEPGTPNTGELFF
TGTGCCGCTGAACCCGGGACACCGAACACCGGGGAGCTGTTTTTT
>TRBV28|TRBJ1-4|13|NA|NA
CASSTGRNEKLFF
TGTGCCAGTTCTACCGGGAGGAATGAAAAACTGTTTTTT
>TRBV5-6|TRBJ1-1|15|NA|TRBD1
CASSTPGQGDTEAFF
TGTGCCAGCAGTACCCCGGGACAGGGTGACACTGAAGCTTTCTTT
>TRBV6-4|TRBJ1-1|13|NA|NA
CASSDEVFTEAFF
TGTGCCAGCAGTGACGAGGTTTTCACTGAAGCTTTCTTT
>TRBV28|TRBJ2-2|14|NA|NA
CASSFLAPRGELFF
TGTGCCAGCAGTTTCCTAGCCCCAAGGGGGGAGCTGTTTTTT
>TRBV24-1|TRBJ2-1|17|NA|TRBD1
CATSDNSGTGKEYEQFF
TGTGCCACCAGTGACAACTCCGGGACAGGGAAGGAGTATGAGCAGTTCTTC
>TRBV7-9|TRBJ1-1|12|NA|NA
CASSLSDTEAFF
TGTGCCAGCAGCTTGTCTGACACTGAAGCTTTCTTT
>TRBV28|TRBJ1-1|13|NA|TRBD1
CASRRDRAGKAFF
TGTGCCAGCAGACGGGACAGGGCGGGGAAAGCTTTCTTT